This T cell receptor beta chain stems from a study of cytomegalovirus exposure and HLA in healthy donors. Vbeta (60) and Jbeta (13) primers were used in the PCR. The method was immunoSEQ multiplex PCR; TCRdb's version includes in-frame clones alone and lacks a portion of them. Recorded for this sample: 55,000 to 85,000 clones. Germline values: CDR1 SQVTM, CDR2 ANQGSEA. Trimming pared 2 bases from V and 2 bases from J, leaving 12 bases between. The CDR3 is 14 amino acids. The sequenced sample was PBMCs. This chain connects TRBV29-1 to TRBJ1-2, with no clear D. The source is a female donor in good health and CMV-seropositive. Written as DNA, the CDR3 is TGCAGCGTTGAACTCGGGGTCCAAAACTATGGCTACACCTTC. Translation gives CSVELGVQNYGYTF.